This T cell receptor (beta chain) is from a study of T cell repertoires in cytomegalovirus infection (dated by TCRdb to the late 2010s). For context, the study as a whole: Donor HLA type was relevant to the analysis, because carriage of CMV infection together with the matching HLA type was indicated by public TCR beta signatures.

Overall study outcomes, separate from this receptor: In both this cohort and an independent cohort of approximately 350 donors, the cumulative frequency of public TCR beta family members distinguished carriers of CMV infection plus the relevant HLA type. In the ex vivo response, HLA-C-restricted CMV-specific TCR beta clonotypes were dominant, and in two of eight donors the single most frequent clonotype came from this HLA-C-restricted group.

The instrument given in TCRdb is Illumina HiSeq 1500. TCRdb reprocessed the public reads (quality trimming at Q25 with fastp, clone calling with MiXCR) and kept in-frame beta chains. Under each unique CDR3 protein, matching rows form one entry showing the most common genes and DNA. A total of around 530,000 distinct CDR3 sequences appear in this sample, about a quarter of them only once. Approximately 13% of the sample goes to the ten largest clones. The CDR3 runs 15 amino acids, cysteine and phenylalanine included. Just CDR3 DNA is preserved here, 45 bases in frame from base 1. V loses 5 bases, J loses 3 bases, and the germline ends lie 16 bases apart. CDR1 and CDR2, per the germline V gene, are MNHNS and SASEGT. Points on this clonotype: There is no known antigen for this receptor. Qualities for individual bases were not recorded, and no much larger clone is one base off.

The chain was built from TRBV6-1 and TRBJ2-5; the D call is possibly TRBD1 or TRBD2, each sharing 6 bases. The TCR sequence derives from a human donor in good health (CMV status not recorded). Some clones in this sample may be carry-over from other donors' samples. Material: PBMCs. The nucleotide sequence is TGTGCCAGCAGTATCTGGGGGGCAGGGGAAGAGACCCAGTACTTC. Its product reads: CASSIWGAGEETQYF.